What follows are 19 T cell receptor beta chains derived from one specimen sequenced in a study of shared clonotypes between healthy human individuals. Method: immunoSEQ multiplex PCR; TCRdb's copy keeps in-frame clones and lacks some. The table shows millions of clones, with just over 90% occurring only once. Material for sequencing was naive CD4+ T cells sorted from blood. Indicated subset: CD45RA+ positively selected. These receptors were taken from a young man in good health.

This CDR3 is CSAREVLQYF. Written as DNA, the CDR3 is TGCAGTGCTAGAGAAGTGCTTCAGTACTTC. V usage is TRBV20-1 and J usage is TRBJ2-4; D is undetermined. This CDR3 is 10 amino acids long. V shed 0 bases and J shed 11 bases, with 5 bases lying between them. From germline, CDR1 is DFQATT and CDR2 SNEGSKA (reference sequence).

This chain links TRBV6-6 with TRBJ1-1; D remains ambiguous. From germline, CDR1 is MNHNY and CDR2 SVGAGI (reference sequence). This CDR3 has 14 amino acids. V lost 10 bases to trimming and J lost 4 bases, with 19 bases between them. The CDR3 sequence is CATRYPEGGTEAFF. CDR3 coding DNA: TGTGCCACCCGATACCCAGAGGGAGGCACTGAAGCTTTCTTT.

The chain employs TRBV7-9 and TRBJ2-5; D might be TRBD1 or TRBD2, each matching 5 bases. V shed 11 bases and J shed 5 bases, with 9 bases lying between them. Germline V gene sequence: CDR1 SEHNR, CDR2 FQNEAQ (reference sequence). The length of the CDR3 is 10 residues. CDR3 residues: CAAGTETQYF. CDR3 sequence (DNA): TGTGCCGCCGGGACGGAGACCCAGTACTTC.

The rearrangement joins TRBV19 to TRBJ1-3; D is undetermined. CDR1 is LNHDA, CDR2 SQIVND, per germline (reference sequence). V shed 4 bases and J shed 0 bases, with 10 bases lying between them. This CDR3 comprises 15 residues. CDR3 region: CASSRTVLSGNTIYF. CDR3 coding DNA: TGTGCCAGTAGTAGGACTGTTCTCTCTGGAAACACCATATATTTT.

Regarding this clone: Just one base apart from a much larger clone, this may be a read error. Other DNA sequences in this specimen translate into the identical CDR3. The chain has TRBV18 and TRBJ1-1; D not certain. CDR3 length: 13 amino acids. V was shortened by 2 bases and J by 0 bases, with 4 bases between the two germline ends. The germline V gene has CDR1 KGHSH and CDR2 LQKENI. The chain's CDR3 is CASSPGVNTEAFF. DNA of the CDR3: TGTGCCAGCTCACCAGGGGTGAACACTGAAGCTTTCTTT.

The chain combines TRBV6-5 with TRBJ1-6; D not resolved. V was cut by 8 bases and J by 7 bases, with 18 bases left in between. This CDR3 comprises 15 residues. Germline V lookup: CDR1 MNHEY, CDR2 SVGAGI. CDR3 in amino acids: CASSRVEAANSPLHF. The CDR3 DNA follows: TGTGCCAGCTCTCGGGTCGAAGCCGCCAATTCACCCCTCCACTTT.

This chain uses TRBV2 with TRBJ1-4; D is undetermined. The CDR3 is 13 amino acids. CDR1 SNHLY and CDR2 FYNNEI come from the germline V gene. V was pared by 11 bases and J by 5 bases, with 15 bases between. The CDR3 nucleotides are TGTGCCTTACGCCAGAGGGAAAATGAAAAACTGTTTTTT. Its protein is CALRQRENEKLFF.

V and J are TRBV6-5 and TRBJ2-5, with a tentative D call TRBD1 (6 bases). Germline V CDR1 and CDR2: MNHEY, SVGAGI. The ends were cut back, 6 bases at V and 11 bases at J, with 25 bases in the middle. The CDR3 has 15 residues. The CDR3 coding sequence is TGTGCCAGCAGCCCCCAGCCAACAGGGACGTTAGAGCAGTACTTC. As protein: CASSPQPTGTLEQYF.

The V and J genes are TRBV6-8 and TRBJ2-7, with 7 bases aligning to TRBD1. CDR1 is MNHGY and CDR2 is SAAAGT in the germline V gene. J lost 3 bases, V lost 4 bases, and 12 bases had no gene match. The CDR3 sequence is 16 residues long. CDR3 in amino acids: CASSLGTVNRSYEQYF. CDR3 nucleotide sequence: TGTGCCAGCAGTTTGGGGACAGTCAATAGGAGCTACGAGCAGTACTTC.

V gene TRBV19 combines with J gene TRBJ2-7, with D perhaps matching TRBD2 (6 bases). The CDR3 covers 15 residues. The germline V gene encodes CDR1 LNHDA and CDR2 SQIVND (reference sequence). V was trimmed by 1 base and J by 2 bases, leaving 12 bases between them. The CDR3 loop reads CASSIGTGLTYEQYF. The CDR3, as DNA: TGTGCCAGTAGTATAGGAACAGGACTAACCTACGAGCAGTACTTC.

The chain is built from TRBV7-9 and TRBJ2-1; TRBD2 agrees at 16 bases. Per the germline V gene, CDR1 is SEHNR and CDR2 is FQNEAQ (reference sequence). Trimming removed 6 bases from V and 5 bases from J; junction bases left unmatched: 13. This CDR3 is 19 amino acids long. CDR3 nucleotides: TGTGCCAGCAGTCGGGGACTAGCGGGAGGGCGGACCCCCGACAATGAGCAGTTCTTC. It translates to CASSRGLAGGRTPDNEQFF.

This chain joins TRBV15 and TRBJ2-1; unclear D gene. V was shortened by 0 bases and J by 9 bases, with 15 bases between the two germline ends. This CDR3 spans 15 amino acids. The germline CDR1 and CDR2 sequences are LNHNV and YYDKDF (reference sequence). For the CDR3, the DNA is TGTGCCACCAGCAGAGATTCCTGGGGATCAGGTGAGCAGTTCTTC. Translation gives CATSRDSWGSGEQFF.

The chain joins TRBV5-4 to TRBJ2-1; D unclear. The CDR3 is 15 amino acids. Germline V lookup: CDR1 SGHNT, CDR2 YYREEE (reference sequence). V lost 1 base and J 6 bases, leaving 14 bases between the germline ends. Here the CDR3 reads CASSLQNLVPNEQFF. For the CDR3, the DNA is TGTGCCAGCAGCTTGCAGAACTTAGTACCCAATGAGCAGTTCTTC.

A note on this clone: This CDR3 is also generated by other DNA sequences in the sample. J is TRBJ1-2 and V is TRBV10-1; D not resolved. This CDR3 contains 13 residues. Germline CDR1 reads WNHNN; CDR2 reads SYGVQD (reference sequence). V was shortened by 2 bases and J by 4 bases, with 8 bases between the two germline ends. The CDR3 bases are TGCGCCAGCAGTGAGGGCAGATCCTATGGCTACACCTTC. Translated: CASSEGRSYGYTF.

The chain couples TRBV14 to TRBJ1-2; D perhaps matches TRBD1 (5 bases). Trimming took off 4 bases at V and 3 bases at J, with 6 bases between the two ends. Germline loops: CDR1 SGHDN, CDR2 FVKESK. This CDR3 region has 12 residues. CDR3 sequence: CASSRDHYGYTF. CDR3 nucleotide sequence: TGTGCCAGCAGCCGGGACCACTATGGCTACACCTTC.

On this clone itself: The same CDR3 can be traced to other DNA sequences in this sample. This chain joins TRBV6-6 and TRBJ2-7, with 7 bases identical to TRBD2. V shed 7 bases and J 3 bases; nucleotides not matched to a gene: 6. The CDR3 has 13 amino acids. CDR1 MNHNY and CDR2 SVGAGI come from the germline V gene (reference sequence). In DNA, the CDR3 is TGTGCCAGCACCCCCGGGGGGAGCTACGAGCAGTACTTC. This encodes CASTPGGSYEQYF.

The genes are TRBV9 and TRBJ1-1; 9 bases align to TRBD1. CDR1 and CDR2 (germline): SGDLS, YYNGEE. V was pared by 5 bases and J by 5 bases, with 10 bases of the junction left unmatched. This CDR3 contains 15 residues. The CDR3 protein is CASSVRDRAGTEAFF. CDR3 sequence (DNA): TGTGCCAGCAGTGTCCGGGACAGGGCGGGTACTGAAGCTTTCTTT.

The genes are TRBV18 and TRBJ1-1; D not certain. Germline V gives CDR1 KGHSH, CDR2 LQKENI. Trimming took 4 bases from V and 5 from J, leaving 8 bases between them. This CDR3 has 12 amino acids. CDR3 coding DNA: TGTGCCAGCTCACAATCTGGGACTGAAGCTTTCTTT. Its protein is CASSQSGTEAFF.

V and J are TRBV5-1 and TRBJ2-7; 8 bases are a match to TRBD1. The CDR3 runs 15 residues. After removal of 0 bases from V and 4 bases from J, the junction contained 6 bases not matched to a gene. Germline V lookup: CDR1 SGHRS, CDR2 YFSETQ. CDR3 sequence reads: CASSLGAGGRYEQYF. The CDR3 bases are TGCGCCAGCAGCTTGGGGGCAGGGGGCCGATACGAGCAGTACTTC.